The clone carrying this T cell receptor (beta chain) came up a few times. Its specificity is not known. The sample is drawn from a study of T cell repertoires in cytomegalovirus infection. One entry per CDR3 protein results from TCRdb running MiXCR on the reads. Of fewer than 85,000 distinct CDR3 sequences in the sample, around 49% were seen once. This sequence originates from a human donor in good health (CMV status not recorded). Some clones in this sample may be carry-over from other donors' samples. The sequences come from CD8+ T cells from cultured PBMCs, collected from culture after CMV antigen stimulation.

The CDR3 loop reads CASSTGNIQYF. CDR3 coding DNA: TGTGCCAGCAGTACAGGGAACATTCAGTACTTC. The V call is TRBV7-6, the J call TRBJ2-4; tentatively, D is TRBD1 (6 bases). Between the trimmed V and J ends, which lost 6 bases and 7 bases, there was a span of 7 bases. CDR3 size: 11 residues. CDR1 SGHVS and CDR2 FNYEAQ come from the germline V gene.